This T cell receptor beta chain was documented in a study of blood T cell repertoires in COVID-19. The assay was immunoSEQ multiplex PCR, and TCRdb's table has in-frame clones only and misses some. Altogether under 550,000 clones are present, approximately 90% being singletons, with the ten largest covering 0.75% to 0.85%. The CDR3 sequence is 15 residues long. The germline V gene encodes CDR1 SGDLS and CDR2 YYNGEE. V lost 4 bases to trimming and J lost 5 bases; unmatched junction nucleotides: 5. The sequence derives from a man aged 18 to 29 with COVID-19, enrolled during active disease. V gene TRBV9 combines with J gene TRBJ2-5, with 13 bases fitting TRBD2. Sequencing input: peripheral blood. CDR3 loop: CASSPTSGGAETQYF. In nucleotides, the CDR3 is TGTGCCAGCAGCCCTACTAGCGGGGGGGCGGAGACCCAGTACTTC.